These 27 T cell receptor beta chains came from one sample sequenced in a study of neurological immune-mediated disorders. TCRdb analysed the 5' RACE reads with MiXCR anew, one entry per CDR3 protein. The table records some 57,000 distinct CDR3 sequences, roughly 3.5% of them present only once. Sequenced sample: PBMCs. The receptor set was obtained from a woman aged 55-75 years with multiple sclerosis.

In its sample, this clonotype was seen many times. The chain is built from TRBV28 and TRBJ2-1; 11 nucleotides agree with TRBD2. V lost 6 bases and J lost 3; bases outside the gene matches: 4. This CDR3 spans 15 amino acids. Germline CDR1 MDHEN, CDR2 SYDVKM. The CDR3 loop is CASRLTSGNYNEQFF. Written as DNA, the CDR3 is TGTGCCAGCAGACTGACTAGCGGGAACTACAATGAGCAGTTCTTC.

Judged by abundance, this clonotype is medium-sized. V usage is TRBV20-1 and J usage is TRBJ2-7; D might be TRBD1 or TRBD2, each matching 7 bases. The CDR3 has 14 residues. Germline loops: CDR1 DFQATT, CDR2 SNEGSKA (reference sequence). The ends were cut back, 6 bases at V and 4 bases at J, with 19 bases in the middle. The CDR3 DNA reads as TGCAGTGCCAGGGGGGGACTACGAGTGTACGAGCAGTACTTC. It translates to CSARGGLRVYEQYF.

This clonotype was counted ten times or more. This chain joins TRBV6-2 or TRBV6-3 and TRBJ2-1; TRBD1 agrees at 8 bases. This CDR3 has 17 amino acids. Germline CDR1 is MNHEY and CDR2 is SVGEGT. Trimming at V came to 0 bases and at J to 8 bases, leaving 12 bases not matched to a gene. In nucleotides, the CDR3 is TGTGCCAGCAGTTACTCGACTAGGACAGGGAGTCTGTATGAGCAGTTCTTC. Its protein product is CASSYSTRTGSLYEQFF.

This clonotype was seen at least ten times. This chain uses TRBV4-1 with TRBJ2-1; D call uncertain. Germline CDR1 is MGHRA and CDR2 is YSYEKL. This CDR3 has 11 amino acids. V shed 3 bases and J shed 6 bases, with 3 bases lying between them. CDR3 loop: CASSHRNEQFF. CDR3 DNA sequence: TGCGCCAGCAGCCACCGCAATGAGCAGTTCTTC.

The sample holds many counts of this clonotype. The rearrangement joins TRBV4-3 to TRBJ2-3; 10 nucleotides agree with TRBD2. V trimming: 0 bases; J trimming: 1 base; junction bases outside the gene matches: 4. Germline values: CDR1 LGHNA, CDR2 YSLEER. The CDR3 is 17 amino acids. The CDR3 DNA is TGCGCCAGCAGCCAAGATTACCTAGCGGGAGGCACAGATACGCAGTATTTT. This codes for CASSQDYLAGGTDTQYF.

This clonotype was recorded at least ten times. The chain is built from TRBV20-1 and TRBJ2-2; 8 nucleotides agree with TRBD1. Losses at the gene ends were 0 bases for V and 4 bases for J; bases not matched to a gene: 7. Germline assignment: CDR1 DFQATT and CDR2 SNEGSKA (reference sequence). The CDR3 runs 16 residues. CDR3 bases: TGCAGTGCTAGAGATTCGGGACAGGTGTTCACCGGGGAGCTGTTTTTT. It encodes CSARDSGQVFTGELFF.

This clonotype was seen ten or more times. The rearrangement uses TRBV27 and TRBJ2-1; perhaps TRBD2 as D (6 bases). This CDR3 is built from 15 residues. Trimming took 3 bases from V and 5 from J, leaving 14 bases between them. The germline V gene encodes CDR1 MNHEY and CDR2 SMNVEV (reference sequence). CDR3 sequence: CASSFRAGKNNEQFF. For the CDR3, the DNA is TGTGCCAGCAGTTTTAGGGCGGGAAAGAACAATGAGCAGTTCTTC.

This clonotype was recorded at least ten times. The V and J genes are TRBV5-1 and TRBJ2-7; 12 bases align to TRBD2. The J segment lost 4 bases and the V segment lost 3 bases, leaving 8 bases of the junction unmatched. This CDR3 has 16 residues. In germline, CDR1 is SGHRS, CDR2 YFSETQ. CDR3 sequence (DNA): TGCGCCAGCAGCTGGACCTGGACTAGCGGGACTTACGAGCAGTACTTC. Amino acid sequence: CASSWTWTSGTYEQYF.

This clonotype was detected many times. V is TRBV18 and J is TRBJ2-7; weak D call: TRBD1 (6 bases). The V gene lost 4 bases and the J gene lost 1 base, with 17 bases spanning the gap. Germline assignment: CDR1 KGHSH and CDR2 LQKENI. This CDR3 region has 16 residues. The CDR3 nucleotides read TGTGCCAGCTCACATCCCGGGACACTGGAGTCCTACGAGCAGTACTTC. This codes for CASSHPGTLESYEQYF.

This clonotype was picked up many times. The J gene is TRBJ2-5, the V gene TRBV5-1; the match to TRBD1 covers 7 bases. J gave up 3 bases and V 4 bases, and 9 bases lay outside the gene matches. CDR1 and CDR2 (germline): SGHRS, YFSETQ. This CDR3 has 15 residues. DNA for the CDR3: TGCGCCAGCAGCCACGGGACAGCTGCCAAAGAGACCCAGTACTTC. Translation: CASSHGTAAKETQYF.

This clonotype was found many times. This sequence joins TRBV19 and TRBJ1-1; the match to TRBD1 covers 7 bases. V lost 3 bases, J lost 1 base, and 8 bases stayed unmatched. This CDR3 region has 16 residues. Germline lookup yields CDR1 LNHDA and CDR2 SQIVND (reference sequence). The CDR3 DNA reads TGTGCCAGTAGTATCATCCGACAGGGTAAGAACACTGAAGCTTTCTTT. It specifies CASSIIRQGKNTEAFF.

This clonotype has a count of ten or more. The chain employs TRBV12-3 or TRBV12-4 and TRBJ2-7, with D uncertain. The CDR3 extends over 13 amino acids. Between the trimmed V and J ends, which lost 3 bases and 5 bases, there was a span of 11 bases. The CDR3: CASSFFVTDEQYF. The CDR3, as DNA: TGTGCCAGCAGTTTTTTTGTGACGGACGAGCAGTACTTC.

This chain links TRBV4-3 with TRBJ1-3; TRBD1 might be the D (5 bases). V was trimmed by 0 bases and J by 2 bases, leaving 11 bases between them. CDR3 size: 16 residues. Germline V CDR1 and CDR2: LGHNA, YSLEER. The CDR3 spells CASSQEGLPPGNTIYF. The CDR3 DNA is TGCGCCAGCAGCCAAGAGGGACTGCCCCCTGGAAACACCATATATTTT.

This clonotype was counted only a few times. The chain employs TRBV20-1 and TRBJ2-1; TRBD2 agrees at 9 bases. The CDR3 extends over 14 amino acids. Germline assignment: CDR1 DFQATT and CDR2 SNEGSKA (reference sequence). Trimming took 0 bases from V and 9 from J; bases not matched to a gene: 6. The CDR3 sequence is CSAREAGGPFEQFF. The CDR3 DNA is TGCAGTGCTAGAGAGGCGGGAGGGCCATTTGAGCAGTTCTTC.

In its sample, this clonotype was seen many times. This sequence joins TRBV20-1 and TRBJ2-7; D gene ambiguous. Germline V gene lookup returns CDR1 DFQATT and CDR2 SNEGSKA (reference sequence). The CDR3 loop spans 15 amino acids. V was trimmed by 5 bases and J by 0 bases, leaving 17 bases between them. The CDR3 DNA sequence: TGCAGTGCTGGCCCCCCTAGTAAGGGCTCCTACGAGCAGTACTTC. This sequence encodes CSAGPPSKGSYEQYF.

This clonotype was seen ten or more times. The rearrangement links TRBV7-2 to TRBJ2-7, with D possibly matching TRBD2 (6 bases). CDR1 SGHTA and CDR2 FQGNSA come from the germline V gene. The length of the CDR3 is 17 residues. Trimming took off 0 bases at V and 0 bases at J, with 15 bases between the two ends. The CDR3 sequence: CASSLARRAGSSYEQYF. The CDR3 nucleotides read TGTGCCAGCAGCTTAGCGCGGAGGGCGGGGAGCTCCTACGAGCAGTACTTC. The full variable domain, in which reference TRBV7-2 and TRBJ2-7 provide the parts outside the CDR3, is GAGVSQSPSNKVTEKGKDVELRCDPISGHTALYWYRQSLGQGLEFLIYFQGNSAPDKSGLPSDRFSAERTGGSVSTLTIQRTQQEDSAVYLCASSLARRAGSSYEQYFGPGTRLTVT.

The sample holds many counts of this clonotype. This chain joins TRBV20-1 and TRBJ2-1, with 9 bases matching TRBD1. Unmatched junction bases numbered 9, after V lost 3 bases and J lost 9 bases. There are 14 residues in the CDR3. CDR1 and CDR2 (germline): DFQATT, SNEGSKA (reference sequence). The CDR3 DNA is TGCAGTGCTAGGAAGACAGGGGGGATAGGTGAGCAGTTCTTC. This codes for CSARKTGGIGEQFF.

Many counts were recorded for this clonotype. The CDR3 nucleotides are TGCGCCAGCAGCTTGGCCCCCAGGGGGCCTAAGGGGCGGGAGAACTATGGCTACACCTTC. Translated: CASSLAPRGPKGRENYGYTF. The genes are TRBV5-1 and TRBJ1-2; TRBD1 aligns across 8 bases. V gave up 0 bases and J gave up 2 bases; unmatched junction bases: 18. The CDR3 spans 20 residues. Germline V gene data show CDR1 as SGHRS and CDR2 as YFSETQ.

This clonotype is classed as medium-sized. The chain couples TRBV20-1 to TRBJ2-3, with 12 bases matching TRBD2. The trim removed 5 bases at V and 1 base at J, leaving 7 bases unmatched. Per the germline V gene, CDR1 is DFQATT and CDR2 is SNEGSKA (reference sequence). The CDR3 runs 16 residues. The DNA of the CDR3 is TGCAGTGCTGGCGGACTAGCGGGGCCCGGCACAGATACGCAGTATTTT. This translates into CSAGGLAGPGTDTQYF.

The sample holds many counts of this clonotype. Here the CDR3 reads CASSLKAGDTGELFF. The CDR3 coding sequence is TGCGCCAGCAGCTTAAAGGCAGGGGACACCGGGGAGCTGTTTTTT. V and J are TRBV5-1 and TRBJ2-2; perhaps TRBD1 as D (6 bases). The CDR3 contains 15 residues. Per germline, CDR1 SGHRS and CDR2 YFSETQ. Deletions cut 2 bases from V and 3 bases from J, with 11 bases between.

This clonotype showed up many times. This chain uses TRBV7-2 with TRBJ2-5; 13 bases line up with TRBD2. The ends lost 4 bases at V and 2 bases at J; junction bases unmatched: 7. Germline V CDR1 and CDR2: SGHTA, FQGNSA. The CDR3 sequence is 17 residues long. CDR3 in amino acids: CASSSRLAGGRQETQYF. The CDR3 DNA reads TGTGCCAGCAGCTCCCGACTAGCGGGGGGACGTCAAGAGACCCAGTACTTC.

Turning to this clonotype: A single base separates this from a much larger clone, so it may be a read error. The CDR3 coding sequence is TGCAGTGCTGGTTCGGGCAGGACTGGAGCTTTCTTT. It encodes CSAGSGRTGAFF. The chain carries TRBV20-1 and TRBJ1-1; no clear D. The CDR3 has 12 residues. The germline gives CDR1 DFQATT, CDR2 SNEGSKA (reference sequence).

The table lists this clonotype with many counts. This rearrangement joins TRBV12-3 or TRBV12-4 to TRBJ1-2; no reliable D call. The V and J ends lost 1 base and 7 bases respectively, with 7 bases between them. The CDR3 extends over 12 amino acids. This CDR3 is CASSLGVAGYTF. The CDR3, as DNA: TGTGCCAGCAGTTTAGGGGTTGCTGGCTACACCTTC.

This clonotype was seen only a few times. This sequence joins TRBV2 and TRBJ2-1, with 7 bases fitting TRBD2. The J segment lost 5 bases and the V segment lost 4 bases, leaving 8 bases of the junction unmatched. Germline CDR1 is SNHLY and CDR2 is FYNNEI. CDR3 length: 15 amino acids. The CDR3 coding sequence is TGTGCCAGCAGTGGCGCACACGGGGGGAACAATGAGCAGTTCTTC. Translating it yields CASSGAHGGNNEQFF.

Notes on this clonotype: A much larger clonotype is one base distant, so this may be a read error. The J gene is TRBJ1-6, the V gene TRBV28; D uncertain. Looked up from germline, CDR1 is MDHEN and CDR2 is SYDVKM. This CDR3 is built from 13 residues. CDR3 in DNA: TGTGCCAGCAGGACCTCGGCTAATTCACACCTCCACTTT. This translates into CASRTSANSHLHF.

This clonotype was observed at least ten times. The chain combines TRBV28 with TRBJ1-5; no clear D. The germline gives CDR1 MDHEN, CDR2 SYDVKM. The germline V and J ends were trimmed by 8 bases and 6 bases, with 17 bases remaining between them. The CDR3 covers 14 residues. The CDR3 reads CASGLLAGSQPQHF. CDR3 nucleotides: TGTGCCAGCGGACTCCTCGCCGGTAGTCAGCCCCAGCATTTT.

The sample holds many counts of this clonotype. This chain joins TRBV5-5 and TRBJ1-2; D is possibly TRBD1 (6 bases). This CDR3 is built from 16 residues. Trimming took 4 bases from V and 4 from J, leaving 20 bases between them. The V gene's germline CDR1 is SGHKS and CDR2 YYEKEE (reference sequence). CDR3 sequence (DNA): TGTGCCAGCAGCACCTCGGCAGGGGCCTATGGCTATGGCTACACCTTC. It translates to CASSTSAGAYGYGYTF.